The clone carrying this T cell receptor beta chain was found a few times. The CDR3 contains 16 residues. This record comes from a study of cytomegalovirus exposure and HLA in healthy donors. Primers included in the PCR were 60 Vbeta and 13 Jbeta primers. Produced via immunoSEQ multiplex PCR; TCRdb's table is partial and in-frame only. The sample consists of about 160,000 clones, roughly 83% of them appearing once. This TCR came from a woman aged 18-29 years in good health and CMV-seronegative. V usage is TRBV21-1 and J usage is TRBJ1-1; the listed D gene, TRBD1, was not tested against the DNA. TRBV21-1 represents a pseudogene. Sequencing was done on a sample of PBMCs. The CDR3 reads CASSKETGQSNTEAFF. The CDR3 nucleotides are TGTGCCAGCAGCAAAGAAACGGGACAGTCTAACACTGAAGCTTTCTTT.